This entry concerns a single TCR beta chain. As yet, its antigen is unknown. Assay: immunoSEQ multiplex PCR; the TCRdb copy retains only in-frame clones and omits some. This table holds 70,000 to 95,000 clones, approximately 90% found once. The record originates from a study of T cells in localized non-small cell lung cancer. This CDR3 is built from 13 residues. Germline V gene sequence: CDR1 SGHVS, CDR2 FQNEAQ. Deletions cut 5 bases from V and 5 bases from J, with 11 bases between. Points from the study as a whole: In adjacent lung appeared a median roughly 56 of the top 100 tumor clones. The study found T cell clonality highest in uninvolved adjacent lung, above tumor.

This specimen consisted of PBMCs, obtained before any cancer treatment. This receptor was identified in a woman aged 40-69 years with stage II squamous cell lung carcinoma. This chain uses TRBV7-8 with TRBJ2-3; D is perhaps TRBD1 (5 bases). This CDR3 is CASSLGAGDTQYF. The CDR3 DNA reads TGTGCCAGCAGCCTAGGGGCCGGAGATACGCAGTATTTT.